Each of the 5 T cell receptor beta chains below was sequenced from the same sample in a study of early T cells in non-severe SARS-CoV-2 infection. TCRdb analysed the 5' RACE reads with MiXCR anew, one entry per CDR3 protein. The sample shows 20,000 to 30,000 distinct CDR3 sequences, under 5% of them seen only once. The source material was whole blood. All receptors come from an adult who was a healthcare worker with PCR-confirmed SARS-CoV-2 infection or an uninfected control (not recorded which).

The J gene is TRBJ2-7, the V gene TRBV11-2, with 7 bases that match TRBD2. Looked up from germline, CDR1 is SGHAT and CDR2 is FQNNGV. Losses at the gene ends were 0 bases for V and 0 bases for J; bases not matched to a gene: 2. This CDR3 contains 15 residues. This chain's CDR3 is CASSLERGSSYEQYF. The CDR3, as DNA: TGTGCCAGCAGCTTAGAGCGCGGGAGCTCCTACGAGCAGTACTTC.

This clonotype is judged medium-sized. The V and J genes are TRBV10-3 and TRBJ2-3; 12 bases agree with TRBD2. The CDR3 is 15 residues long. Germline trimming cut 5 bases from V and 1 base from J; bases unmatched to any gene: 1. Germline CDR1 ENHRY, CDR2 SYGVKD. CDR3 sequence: CAISSSGRGTDTQYF. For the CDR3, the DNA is TGTGCCATCAGTTCTAGCGGGAGGGGCACAGATACGCAGTATTTT.

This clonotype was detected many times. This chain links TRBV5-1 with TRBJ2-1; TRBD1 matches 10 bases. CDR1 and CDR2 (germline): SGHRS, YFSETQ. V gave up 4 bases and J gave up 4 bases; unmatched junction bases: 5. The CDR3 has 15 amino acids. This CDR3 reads CASSVTGGVYNEQFF. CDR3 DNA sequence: TGCGCCAGCAGCGTGACAGGGGGCGTATACAATGAGCAGTTCTTC.

The CDR3 loop reads CASSSDFDRSYEQYF. CDR3 coding DNA: TGTGCCAGCAGCTCAGATTTCGACAGATCCTACGAGCAGTACTTC. The chain recombines TRBV7-9 with TRBJ2-7; possibly TRBD1 for D (5 bases). The CDR3 spans 15 residues. Germline V gene data show CDR1 as SEHNR and CDR2 as FQNEAQ (reference sequence). Trimming shortened V by 4 bases and J by 1 base, and 14 bases separated the two germline ends.

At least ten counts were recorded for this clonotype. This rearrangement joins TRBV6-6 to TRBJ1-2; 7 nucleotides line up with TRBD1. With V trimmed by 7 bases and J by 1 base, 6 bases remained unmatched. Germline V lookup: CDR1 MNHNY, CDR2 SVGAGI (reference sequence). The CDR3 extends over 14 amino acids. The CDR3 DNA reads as TGTGCCAGCAATGAGGGGGCGGGTAACTATGGCTACACCTTC. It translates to CASNEGAGNYGYTF.